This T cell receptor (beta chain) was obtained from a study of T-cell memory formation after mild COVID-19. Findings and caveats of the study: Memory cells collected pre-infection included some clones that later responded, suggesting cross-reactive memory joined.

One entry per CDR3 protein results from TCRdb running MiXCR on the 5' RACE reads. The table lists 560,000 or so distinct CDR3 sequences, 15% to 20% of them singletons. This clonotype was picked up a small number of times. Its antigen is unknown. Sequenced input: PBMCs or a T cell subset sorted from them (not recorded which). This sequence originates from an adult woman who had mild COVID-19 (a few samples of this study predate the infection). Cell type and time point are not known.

The CDR3 DNA is TGTGCCAGCAGCCACGAACAGGGGAATGAGCAGTTCTTC. This codes for CASSHEQGNEQFF. This chain connects TRBV7-9 to TRBJ2-1; 7 bases fit TRBD1. Germline lookup yields CDR1 SEHNR and CDR2 FQNEAQ (reference sequence). The CDR3 sequence is 13 residues long. Unmatched junction bases numbered 5, after V lost 5 bases and J lost 7 bases. The full variable domain, its missing parts supplied by reference TRBV7-9 and TRBJ2-1, is DTGVSQNPRHKITKRGQNVTFRCDPISEHNRLYWYRQTLGQGPEFLTYFQNEAQLEKSRLLSDRFSAERPKGSFSTLEIQRTEQGDSAMYLCASSHEQGNEQFFGPGTRLTVL.